These T cell receptor beta chains were read from a single sample in a study of blood T cell repertoires in COVID-19. Clones were read by immunoSEQ multiplex PCR, and TCRdb kept only the in-frame ones, dropping some. The sample has about 430,000 clones; 88% are singletons. Sequenced input: PBMCs or T cells enriched from blood (not recorded which). These TCRs come from a woman younger than 35 who had been exposed to COVID-19. Each CDR3 is given with its conserved first and last residue. D genes are given only for firm matches. For some rows the clone size is stated as once, few or many, or as a class when expanded; others skip it.

D gene	V gene	clone size	J gene	CDR3 protein	CDR3 DNA
TRBD1	TRBV28	NA	TRBJ2-5	CASSLSARGLETQYF	TGTGCCAGCAGTTTATCAGCCAGGGGGCTAGAGACCCAGTACTTC
NA	TRBV28	NA	TRBJ2-7	CASSSDSTYEQYF	TGTGCCAGCAGTTCGGACAGTACCTACGAGCAGTACTTC
NA	TRBV30	NA	TRBJ2-7	CASTRGALYEQYF	TGTGCCTCCACCCGGGGGGCGCTTTACGAGCAGTACTTC
NA	TRBV11-2	NA	TRBJ2-5	CASSSQSGQETQYF	TGTGCCAGCAGCTCCCAAAGCGGACAAGAGACCCAGTACTTC
TRBD1	TRBV18	NA	TRBJ2-3	CASSPLTGVLDTQYF	TGTGCCAGCTCACCATTGACAGGGGTTCTCGATACGCAGTATTTT
NA	TRBV2	NA	TRBJ2-1	CASTSPWANGNEQFF	TGTGCCAGCACCTCCCCTTGGGCAAATGGGAATGAGCAGTTCTTC
TRBD2	TRBV7-2	NA	TRBJ2-1	CASKSHRGLGNEQFF	TGTGCCAGCAAATCCCATCGGGGACTAGGCAATGAGCAGTTCTTC
TRBD2	TRBV15	NA	TRBJ2-1	CATSVLWLAGGSSYNEQFF	TGTGCCACCAGCGTCCTTTGGCTAGCGGGGGGGAGCTCCTACAATGAGCAGTTCTTC
TRBD1	TRBV6-5	once	TRBJ1-1	CASTVTGGTTEAFF	TGTGCCAGCACAGTGACAGGGGGCACGACTGAAGCTTTCTTT
TRBD1	TRBV7-2	NA	TRBJ2-2	CASSRQGAVTGELFF	TGTGCCAGCAGCAGACAGGGGGCTGTCACCGGGGAGCTGTTTTTT
NA	TRBV3-1/TRBV3-2	NA	TRBJ1-1	CASSQIKGAEAFF	TGTGCCAGCAGCCAAATCAAGGGGGCTGAAGCTTTCTTT